The 12 T cell receptor beta chains reported below all come from one sample, sequenced in a study of tumor-infiltrating lymphocytes in primary liver carcinoma. Germline DNA was also extracted, while the blood RNA originated from unsorted whole blood. TCR beta cDNA was prepared out of roughly 490 ng total RNA by means of a constant-region primer. Slightly modified ARM-PCR with three nested multiplex PCR rounds yielded TCR beta libraries. TRBV1-TRBV30 forward primers and a C-beta reverse primer were used in the first two PCR rounds, which each ran for approximately 10 cycles. TCRdb recomputed calls from the multiplex PCR reads with MiXCR, one row per CDR3 protein. The sample yields approximately 340,000 distinct CDR3 sequences, 65% seen once. The sequenced material came from peripheral blood. The source is a middle-aged man with primary liver carcinoma and hepatitis B virus infection.

As concerns this clonotype: Being one base from a much bigger clone, this may be a read error. The V gene is TRBV5-6, the J gene TRBJ2-7, with D uncertain. Germline values: CDR1 SGHDT, CDR2 YYEEEE. The CDR3 is made up of 12 amino acids. The V end was cut by 0 bases, the J end by 11 bases, with 12 bases between. CDR3 loop: CASSLGPIEEYF. DNA of the CDR3: TGTGCCAGCAGCTTGGGGCCGATAGAGGAGTACTTC.

The chain carries TRBV30 and TRBJ2-2; D remains ambiguous. The CDR3 has 13 amino acids. V shed 6 bases and J shed 7 bases, with 15 bases lying between them. Germline V gene data show CDR1 as GTSNPN and CDR2 as SVGIG (reference sequence). The CDR3: CACSISVDGELFF. The CDR3 DNA follows: TGTGCCTGTTCGATCAGTGTTGACGGGGAGCTGTTTTTT.

V usage is TRBV11-2 and J usage is TRBJ2-7; D remains ambiguous. The V end was cut by 2 bases, the J end by 5 bases, with 13 bases between. CDR1 is SGHAT, CDR2 FQNNGV, per germline. The CDR3 runs 14 residues. The chain's CDR3 is CASSLNSLSHEQYF. CDR3 bases: TGTGCCAGCAGCTTAAACAGTCTCTCTCACGAGCAGTACTTC.

The chain employs TRBV5-1 and TRBJ2-5; 9 bases agree with TRBD2. Germline V lookup: CDR1 SGHRS, CDR2 YFSETQ. The V gene end was trimmed by 5 bases and the J gene end by 2 bases; junction bases not matched to a gene: 4. CDR3 length: 14 amino acids. CDR3 loop: CASRSGRLQETQYF. The CDR3, as DNA: TGCGCCAGCAGGAGCGGGAGGCTTCAAGAGACCCAGTACTTC.

The rearrangement links TRBV11-2 to TRBJ2-3, with a tentative D call TRBD2 (5 bases). Germline V gives CDR1 SGHAT, CDR2 FQNNGV. The ends were cut back, 3 bases at V and 2 bases at J, with 24 bases in the middle. The CDR3 covers 19 residues. The CDR3 region has the DNA TGTGCCAGCAGCTTCTCCCCCAGGACCTGCGGGTCTTTCACAGATACGCAGTATTTT. It yields the protein CASSFSPRTCGSFTDTQYF. Full variable domain (remainder filled in from reference TRBV11-2 and TRBJ2-3): EAGVAQSPRYKIIEKRQSVAFWCNPISGHATLYWYQQILGQGPKLLIQFQNNGVVDDSQLPKDRFSAERLKGVDSTLKIQPAKLEDSAVYLCASSFSPRTCGSFTDTQYFGPGTRLTVL.

This clonotype was seen only a few times. This sequence joins TRBV6-5 and TRBJ1-1; D is unclear. This CDR3 comprises 13 residues. V was cut by 6 bases and J by 5 bases, with 13 bases left in between. Per the germline V gene, CDR1 is MNHEY and CDR2 is SVGAGI. The CDR3 DNA is TGTGCCAGCAGCCTGGGCCGGTCGACTGAAGCTTTCTTT. Translation: CASSLGRSTEAFF.

Comment on this clonotype: This may come from a read error, since a much larger clone is one base off. The chain uses TRBV12-3 or TRBV12-4 and TRBJ2-7; D uncertain. V shed 5 bases and J shed 5 bases, with 13 bases lying between them. The CDR3 spans 13 residues. The CDR3 reads CASSPNLDHEQYF. CDR3 in DNA: TGTGCCAGCAGTCCTAATCTGGACCACGAGCAGTACTTC.

Concerning this clonotype itself: Given a much more abundant clone one base away, this may be a read error. This chain joins TRBV6-5 and TRBJ2-1, with no clear D. The V gene's germline CDR1 is MNHEY and CDR2 SVGAGI. The V gene lost 6 bases and the J gene lost 1 base, with 13 bases spanning the gap. CDR3 length equals 15 residues. This chain's CDR3 is CASRNRVGSYNEQFF. The CDR3 coding sequence is TGTGCCAGCAGGAATAGGGTTGGGTCCTACAATGAGCAGTTCTTC.

The sample holds many counts of this clonotype. The V call is TRBV6-6, the J call TRBJ2-2, with 10 bases matching TRBD2. Per germline, CDR1 MNHNY and CDR2 SVGAGI (reference sequence). The CDR3 spans 16 residues. The V and J ends lost 5 bases and 3 bases, in that order; junction bases with no gene match: 6. The CDR3 spells CASSPRSGRDTGELFF. DNA of the CDR3: TGTGCCAGCAGTCCACGGAGCGGGAGGGACACCGGGGAGCTGTTTTTT.

Details on this clonotype: This may be a read error, as it is one base from a much larger clone. The chain combines TRBV10-3 with TRBJ1-1; no clear D. The CDR3 covers 12 residues. The germline gives CDR1 ENHRY, CDR2 SYGVKD. The CDR3 region is CAISDLNSEAFF. The CDR3 nucleotides read TGTGCCATCAGTGACCTGAACAGTGAAGCTTTCTTT.

Comments on this clonotype: With a much larger clone just one base away, this may be a read error. J is TRBJ2-7 and V is TRBV6-5; 8 bases map to TRBD2. This CDR3 has 15 amino acids. Germline CDR1 MNHEY, CDR2 SVGAGI. CDR3 sequence: CAGSYSNIAGNEQYF. The CDR3 bases are TGTGCCGGCAGTTACTCGAATATAGCGGGGAACGAGCAGTACTTC.

As for this clonotype: A much larger clone differs by one base, so this may be a read error. This CDR3 reads CSAGHGGGYGYTF. CDR3 nucleotides: TGCAGCGCTGGACATGGAGGTGGCTATGGCTACACCTTC. The rearrangement joins TRBV29-1 to TRBJ1-2; D might be TRBD1 (5 bases). Germline V gene lookup returns CDR1 SQVTM and CDR2 ANQGSEA. V lost 7 bases and J lost 4, with 16 bases in between. This CDR3 is 13 amino acids long.